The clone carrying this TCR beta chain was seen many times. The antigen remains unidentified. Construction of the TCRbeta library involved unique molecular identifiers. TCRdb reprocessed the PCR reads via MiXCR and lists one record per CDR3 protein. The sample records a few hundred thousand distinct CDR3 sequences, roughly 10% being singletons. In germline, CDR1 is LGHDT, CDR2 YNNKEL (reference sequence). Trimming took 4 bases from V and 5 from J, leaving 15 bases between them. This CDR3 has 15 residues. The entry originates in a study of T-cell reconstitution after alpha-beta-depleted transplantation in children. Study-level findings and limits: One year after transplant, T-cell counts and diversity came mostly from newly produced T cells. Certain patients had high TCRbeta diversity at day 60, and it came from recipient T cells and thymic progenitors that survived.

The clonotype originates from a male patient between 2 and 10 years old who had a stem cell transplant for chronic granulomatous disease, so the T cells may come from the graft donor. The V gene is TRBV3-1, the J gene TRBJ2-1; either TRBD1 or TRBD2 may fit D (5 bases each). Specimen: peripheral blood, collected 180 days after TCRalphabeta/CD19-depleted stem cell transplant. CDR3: CASSPLFGGNNEQFF. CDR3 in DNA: TGTGCCAGCAGCCCCCTTTTTGGGGGAAACAATGAGCAGTTCTTC.